This record looks at one T cell receptor (beta chain) sequence and its context. What it recognizes is unknown. This sample was included in a study of cytomegalovirus exposure and HLA in healthy donors. Across the whole study: When 300 to 500 donors were genotyped, roughly 78% of them were found to fall in the Caucasian-associated ancestry cluster.

60 Vbeta and 13 Jbeta primers were used in PCR. The assay was immunoSEQ multiplex PCR, and TCRdb's table has in-frame clones only and misses some. The sample holds 130,000 to 150,000 clones, approximately 79% seen once. Study-wide results and limits: Later analysis demonstrated an association between a missense DCLRE1C variant and TCR beta V- and J-gene trimming.

Germline CDR1 LNHDA, CDR2 SQIVND (reference sequence). V shed 5 bases, J shed 3 bases, and the junction held 8 bases outside the gene matches. This CDR3 comprises 16 residues. The sequenced sample was PBMCs. The receptor's source is a man between 18 and 29 years old in good health and CMV-seropositive. The chain joins TRBV19 to TRBJ1-5; 9 nucleotides line up with TRBD1. This CDR3 is CASSGPGQGSNQPQHF. The CDR3 DNA follows: TGTGCCAGTAGTGGGCCGGGACAGGGTTCCAATCAGCCCCAGCATTTT.